A selection of T cell receptor beta chains follows, all from one sample in a study of post-analysis software for immune sequencing data. Each CDR3 protein is one row after TCRdb ran MiXCR on the PCR reads. The table includes over 150,000 distinct CDR3 sequences, around 30% detected once. The sample comprised blood. These receptors were taken from a girl between 10 and 17 years old with multiple sclerosis. Both conserved end residues are part of each CDR3. The order of the fields is D gene, V gene, J gene, clone size, CDR3 DNA, CDR3 protein. A D gene is named only where the DNA matches it firmly. Clone sizes are given selectively: once, few, many, or a class where the clone is expanded.

-	TRBV5-5	TRBJ2-1	-	TGTGCCAGCAGCTTGGCCCCCCCAAGGGTGCGGACGTACAATGAGCAGTTCTTC	CASSLAPPRVRTYNEQFF
TRBD2	TRBV12-3/TRBV12-4	TRBJ2-3	-	TGTGCCAGCAGTTTAACACTAGCGGGGGCAGATACGCAGTATTTT	CASSLTLAGADTQYF
TRBD2	TRBV15	TRBJ2-7	-	TGTGCCACCAGCCTAAGCGGCGGGGGGATCTACAATGAGCAGTACTTC	CATSLSGGGIYNEQYF
TRBD2	TRBV11-2	TRBJ2-5	few	TGTGCCAGCAGCTTAGCCCCGGTGGCTAGCGGGAGAACTTTGGAGACCCAGTACTTC	CASSLAPVASGRTLETQYF
TRBD1	TRBV20-1	TRBJ1-1	-	TGCAGTGCTACTTCCCAGGGGGCGAGAATCACTGAAGCTTTCTTT	CSATSQGARITEAFF
-	TRBV10-1	TRBJ2-4	many	TGCGCCAGCAGTGGAGGGACGAAAAACATTCAGTACTTC	CASSGGTKNIQYF
TRBD1	TRBV12-3/TRBV12-4	TRBJ2-3	-	TGTGCCAGCAGTCCAGGACAGGGGTTCGGAAATACGCAGTATTTT	CASSPGQGFGNTQYF
-	TRBV2	TRBJ2-7	few	TGTGCCAGTACCGGGATCTACGAGCAGTACTTC	CASTGIYEQYF
-	TRBV12-3/TRBV12-4	TRBJ2-4	many	TGTGCCAGCAGTTTATTGTTCTCCACGGGTGGTGGAAACATTCAGTACTTC	CASSLLFSTGGGNIQYF
-	TRBV6-8	TRBJ2-1	few	TGTGCCAGCACCCGGAGAGTCGAGGGGAACAATGAGCAGTTCTTC	CASTRRVEGNNEQFF
-	TRBV7-2	TRBJ1-6	-	TGTGCCAGCAGCTTAATCAGAACCAATAATTCACCCCTCCACTTT	CASSLIRTNNSPLHF
-	TRBV9	TRBJ1-2	many	TGTGCCAGCAGCGCCTTATGGACTGGCTACACCTTC	CASSALWTGYTF
TRBD1	TRBV7-9	TRBJ1-1	-	TGTGCCAGCAGCTTGTACAGGGGCAGTGACACTGAAGCTTTCTTT	CASSLYRGSDTEAFF
TRBD2	TRBV20-1	TRBJ2-5	many	TGCAGTGCTAGTCTTCTCCCTAGCGGTTTCCAAGAGACCCAGTACTTC	CSASLLPSGFQETQYF
-	TRBV5-6	TRBJ1-5	few	TGTGCCAGCAGATTTTCGGGACAAAGTGTCAATCAGCCCCAGCATTTT	CASRFSGQSVNQPQHF
-	TRBV12-3/TRBV12-4	TRBJ1-5	few	TGTGCCAGCAGTTCAGCTCAGCCCCAGCATTTT	CASSSAQPQHF
TRBD2	TRBV5-1	TRBJ2-5	-	TGCGCCAGCAGCGGTGCCGGGACTAGATGGGAGACCCAGTACTTC	CASSGAGTRWETQYF
TRBD2	TRBV4-2	TRBJ2-5	many	TGTGCCAGCAGCCAAGACGGGACTAGCGGGAGGGGGGAGCAGTACTTC	CASSQDGTSGRGEQYF
TRBD1	TRBV19	TRBJ1-1	few	TGTGCCAGTAGTACCCGGGACAGGGGGTTCACTGAAGCTTTCTTT	CASSTRDRGFTEAFF
TRBD2	TRBV4-1	TRBJ2-1	-	TGCGCCAGCAGCCCGCTCGGGGTAGCGGGAGGAAAAAAGTTCTTC	CASSPLGVAGGKKFF
-	TRBV10-3	TRBJ2-6	many	TGTGCCATCACCCTGACCCTAACAGGGCCCTCTGGGGCCAACGTCCTGACTTTC	CAITLTLTGPSGANVLTF
-	TRBV20-1	TRBJ2-2	-	TGCAGTGCCAACGTCGGGGGCGCGTCCGGGGATCTGTTTTTT	CSANVGGASGDLFF